This record looks at one T cell receptor (beta chain) sequence and its context. What it binds is unknown. The source of the sample is a study of glioma-infiltrating T cells after dendritic cell vaccination. The immunoSEQ assay amplified TCRB CDR3 from up to 2 ug DNA. The primer mix had 60 V beta and 13 J beta primers. Sequencing was performed with immunoSEQ multiplex PCR; in TCRdb, only in-frame clones are kept and a portion is missing. The sample holds approximately 46,000 clones; over 75% are singletons and the top ten take 5% to 6%. Findings of the study overall: Only a small number of patients had complete blood and tumor samples.

Time point defined: after dendritic cell vaccination, including at tumor progression/relapse. PBMC were collected before vaccination, two weeks after the third vaccination, and at progression. This CDR3 has 15 amino acids. Germline-derived CDR1 and CDR2 are MGHRA and YSYEKL. V shed 5 bases and J shed 5 bases, with 18 bases lying between them. Source: blood, taken after dendritic cell vaccination. The V and J genes are TRBV4-1 and TRBJ2-5; D is possibly TRBD1 (6 bases). This sequence was found in a human donor with glioblastoma. The CDR3 loop is CASSVPGLQGETQYF. The CDR3 bases are TGCGCCAGCAGCGTCCCCGGACTCCAGGGGGAGACCCAGTACTTC.